The clone carrying this T cell receptor (beta chain) was seen repeatedly, ten times or more. The data belong to a study of early T cells in non-severe SARS-CoV-2 infection. Study-level background: The study sequenced bulk RNA from unsorted whole blood, with chains unpaired.

TCRdb ran MiXCR on the 5' RACE reads and lists one entry per CDR3 protein. The sample has 80,000 to 100,000 distinct CDR3 sequences, more than 9.5% seen once. The TCR originated in an adult who was a healthcare worker with PCR-confirmed SARS-CoV-2 infection or an uninfected control (not recorded which). The sample consisted of whole blood, taken at baseline.

The DNA for the CDR3 is TGTGCCAGCAGTTTTGGTGGAGAGACCCAGTACTTC. It yields the protein CASSFGGETQYF. The rearrangement links TRBV12-3 or TRBV12-4 to TRBJ2-5; no definite D call. This CDR3 is 12 amino acids long. V gave up 3 bases and J gave up 4 bases, with 6 bases separating them.